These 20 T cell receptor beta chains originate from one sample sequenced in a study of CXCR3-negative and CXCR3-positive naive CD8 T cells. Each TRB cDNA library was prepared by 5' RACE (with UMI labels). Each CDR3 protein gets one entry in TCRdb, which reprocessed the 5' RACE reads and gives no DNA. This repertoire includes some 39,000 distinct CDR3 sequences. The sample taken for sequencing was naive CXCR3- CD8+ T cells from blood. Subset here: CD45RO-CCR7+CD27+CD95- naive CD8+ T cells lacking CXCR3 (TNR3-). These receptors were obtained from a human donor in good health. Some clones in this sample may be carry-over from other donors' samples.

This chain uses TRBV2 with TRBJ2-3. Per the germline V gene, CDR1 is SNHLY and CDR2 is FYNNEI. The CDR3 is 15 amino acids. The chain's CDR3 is CASSEGRSSTDTQYF.

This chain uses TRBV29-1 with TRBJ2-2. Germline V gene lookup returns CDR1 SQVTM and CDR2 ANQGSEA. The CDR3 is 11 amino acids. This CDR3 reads CSVGGTGELFF.

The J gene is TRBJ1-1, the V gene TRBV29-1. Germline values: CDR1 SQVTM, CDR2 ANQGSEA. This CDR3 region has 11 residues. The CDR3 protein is CSVHRGLEASF.

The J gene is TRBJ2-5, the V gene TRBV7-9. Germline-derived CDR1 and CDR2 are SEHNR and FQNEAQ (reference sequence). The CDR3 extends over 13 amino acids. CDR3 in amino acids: CASSLDPEETQYF.

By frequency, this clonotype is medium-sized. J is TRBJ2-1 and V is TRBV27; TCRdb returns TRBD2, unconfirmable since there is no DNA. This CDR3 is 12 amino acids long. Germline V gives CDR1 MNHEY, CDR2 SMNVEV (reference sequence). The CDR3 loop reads CASSFEGNEQFF.

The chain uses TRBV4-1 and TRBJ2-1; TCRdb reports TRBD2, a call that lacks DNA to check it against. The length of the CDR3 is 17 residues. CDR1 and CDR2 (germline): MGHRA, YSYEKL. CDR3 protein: CASSQDRLAGENSEQFF.

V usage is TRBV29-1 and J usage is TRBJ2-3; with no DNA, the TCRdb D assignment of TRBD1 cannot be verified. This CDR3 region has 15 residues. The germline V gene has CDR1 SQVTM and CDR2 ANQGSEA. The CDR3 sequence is CSVPLGGRGTDTQYF.

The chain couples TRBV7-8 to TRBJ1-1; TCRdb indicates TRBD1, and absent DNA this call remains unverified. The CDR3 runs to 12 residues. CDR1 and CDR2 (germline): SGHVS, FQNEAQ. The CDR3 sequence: CASSPRGVEAFF.

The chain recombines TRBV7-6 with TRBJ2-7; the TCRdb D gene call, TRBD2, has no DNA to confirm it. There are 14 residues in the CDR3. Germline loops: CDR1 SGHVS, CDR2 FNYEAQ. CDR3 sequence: CASSLGGGAYEQYF. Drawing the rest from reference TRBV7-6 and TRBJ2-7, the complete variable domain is GAGVSQSPRYKVTKRGQDVALRCDPISGHVSLYWYRQALGQGPEFLTYFNYEAQQDKSGLPNDRFSAERPEGSISTLTIQRTEQRDSAMYRCASSLGGGAYEQYFGPGTRLTVT.

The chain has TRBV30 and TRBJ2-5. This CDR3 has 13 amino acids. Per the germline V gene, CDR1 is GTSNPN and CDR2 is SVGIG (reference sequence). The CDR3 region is CAWSVLTVETQYF.

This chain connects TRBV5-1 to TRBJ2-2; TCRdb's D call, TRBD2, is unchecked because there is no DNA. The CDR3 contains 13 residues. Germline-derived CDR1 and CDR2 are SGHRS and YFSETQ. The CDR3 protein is CASSFSGSGELFF.

CDR3 amino acids: CASSLPSRTPYEQYF. The chain joins TRBV11-2 to TRBJ2-7; with no DNA, the TCRdb D assignment of TRBD2 cannot be verified. This CDR3 comprises 15 residues. CDR1 SGHAT and CDR2 FQNNGV come from the germline V gene. Based on the CDR3 plus reference TRBV11-2 and TRBJ2-7, the full variable domain is EAGVAQSPRYKIIEKRQSVAFWCNPISGHATLYWYQQILGQGPKLLIQFQNNGVVDDSQLPKDRFSAERLKGVDSTLKIQPAKLEDSAVYLCASSLPSRTPYEQYFGPGTRLTVT.

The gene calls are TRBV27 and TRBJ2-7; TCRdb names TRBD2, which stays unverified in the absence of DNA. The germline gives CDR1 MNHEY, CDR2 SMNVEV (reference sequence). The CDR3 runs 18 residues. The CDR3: CASSLTSPTSGGAYEQYF.

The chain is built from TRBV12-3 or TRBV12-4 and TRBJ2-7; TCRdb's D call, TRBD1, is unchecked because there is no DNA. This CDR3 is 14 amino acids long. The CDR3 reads CASSLVGGNYEQYF.

CDR3 loop: CSVEGKLGGTGTGVRNEQFF. The chain combines TRBV29-1 with TRBJ2-1; absent DNA, TCRdb's TRBD1 call cannot be checked. The length of the CDR3 is 20 residues. The V gene's germline CDR1 is SQVTM and CDR2 ANQGSEA.

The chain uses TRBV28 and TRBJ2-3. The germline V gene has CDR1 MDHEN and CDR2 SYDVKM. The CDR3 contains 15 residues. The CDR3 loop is CASSSFGDRTDTQYF.

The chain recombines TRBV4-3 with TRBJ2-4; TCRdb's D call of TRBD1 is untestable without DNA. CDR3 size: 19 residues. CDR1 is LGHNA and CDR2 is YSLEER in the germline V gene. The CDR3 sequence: CASSQERGAAGTGRNIQYF.

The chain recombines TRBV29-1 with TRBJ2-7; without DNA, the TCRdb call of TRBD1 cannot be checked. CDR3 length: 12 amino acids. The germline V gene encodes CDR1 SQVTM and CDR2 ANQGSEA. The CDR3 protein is CSVWDRSYEQYF.

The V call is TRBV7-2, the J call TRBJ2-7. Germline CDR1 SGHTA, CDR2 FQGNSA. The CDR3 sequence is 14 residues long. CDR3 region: CASSLASGNGEQYF.

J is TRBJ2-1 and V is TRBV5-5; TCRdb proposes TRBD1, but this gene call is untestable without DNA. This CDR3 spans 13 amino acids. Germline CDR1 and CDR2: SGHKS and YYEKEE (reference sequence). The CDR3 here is CASTMTGYNEQFF.